This T cell receptor (beta chain) was found in a study of T cells after yellow fever vaccination (dated by TCRdb to between 2019 and 2020). Regarding the study in general: The SMART-Seq v4 Ultra Low Input RNA kit was used to prepare libraries from fractions with low cell numbers. To follow T-cell clones before and after both primary and booster YFV17D yellow fever vaccination, bulk TCR alpha and beta repertoires underwent longitudinal sequencing. Two healthy male donors made up the cohort, one aged 18 to 29 years and the other aged 30 to 40 years. Bulk PBMC replicates and cell subsets were isolated from blood drawn at multiple timepoints before and after both primary and secondary immunization. Results the study describes overall, beyond this receptor: A small share of clonotypes occurred in both CD4 and CD8 compartments, likely arising from convergent recombination. After the booster, most of the clones that had expanded following primary vaccination were detected again (96% of CD4 and around 90% of CD8), which suggests that memory was broadly maintained. The secondary T-cell response was found to be weaker but faster than the primary response, with a peak reached on day 5 rather than on day 15. Computational filtering was required because FACS-sorted repertoires could contain abundant contaminating clonotypes from the bulk population. The study included only a couple of donors, which limits how far the findings can be generalized.

The reads were generated on an Illumina NovaSeq 6000. TCR cDNA was synthesized by 5'RACE template switching, through which a universal primer site and unique molecular identifiers were introduced. Priming for cDNA synthesis came from both the TCR alpha and TCR beta constant segments. Two PCR steps were used to amplify libraries, with sample barcodes and sequencing adapters being added in the second step. Libraries were sequenced on Illumina HiSeq 2500 (2x100 bp) or NovaSeq (2x150 bp). As for the original processing: MIGEC was used to demultiplex reads and collapse the reads into UMI consensus sequences, and MiXCR was used for V(D)J alignment. Vaccine-responding clonotypes were identified with edgeR using replicate PBMC samples, with FDR below 0.01 and a log2 fold change above 5 up to day 15 being required. Bulk clonotypes were assigned CD4 or CD8 identity according to which sequenced CD4 or CD8 repertoire held them at higher abundance. TCRdb trimmed the raw reads at Q25, called clones with MiXCR and kept productive beta chains. Identical CDR3 protein sequences are pooled into one entry, listed with their most common genes and DNA. TCRdb's processing, not the authors' own work, is the source of the V and J calls. The sample has some 250,000 distinct CDR3 sequences on record, 3.6% of them singletons. Over 15% of the sample is held by the ten biggest clonotypes.

The sample's treatment or condition, from its label and the paper: live attenuated yellow fever vaccine strain. At each blood-draw timepoint, two biological replicates of bulk PBMCs were obtained. PBMCs were isolated from peripheral blood using a standard Ficoll-Paque protocol. TriZol was used to extract RNA from bulk PBMCs, CD4 and CD8 fractions, and dextramer-positive and dextramer-negative fractions. This clonotype was counted ten times or more. Its antigen is unknown. Per-base qualities were not stored, and no clone one base away is much larger. Including cysteine and phenylalanine, the CDR3 has 12 amino acids. Just CDR3 DNA is preserved here, 36 bases in frame from base 1. The V and J ends are trimmed by 5 bases and 4 bases, leaving 8 bases between them.

This receptor was identified in a man aged 18 to 29 who received the YFV17D yellow fever vaccine. Sequencing was performed on PBMCs, taken 15 days after the yellow fever booster vaccination. The rearrangement joined TRBV12-3 or TRBV12-4 to TRBJ1-2, with the D gene call left open. The DNA is as follows: TGTGCCAGCAGTCGGGAACTCTATGGCTACACCTTC. Its amino acids are CASSRELYGYTF.